One T cell receptor beta chain is described in this entry. A universal primer site was added by template switching, and unique molecular identifiers were carried by the cDNA. Using its own MiXCR run on the 5' RACE reads, TCRdb lists one record per CDR3 protein. The table lists 1.5 million to 2 million distinct CDR3 sequences, under 35% of them singletons. This sample is part of a study of identical twins. V was pared by 9 bases and J by 0 bases, with 10 bases of the junction left unmatched. Germline V gene data show CDR1 as SNHLY and CDR2 as FYNNEI. CDR3 length: 17 residues. The sample comprised cord blood. The genes are TRBV2 and TRBJ2-1, with 11 bases matching TRBD2. The sequence derives from a newborn girl in good health. CDR3 in DNA: TGTGCCAGTACCGACGGGACTAGCGGAAGCTCCTACAATGAGCAGTTCTTC. It codes for CASTDGTSGSSYNEQFF.